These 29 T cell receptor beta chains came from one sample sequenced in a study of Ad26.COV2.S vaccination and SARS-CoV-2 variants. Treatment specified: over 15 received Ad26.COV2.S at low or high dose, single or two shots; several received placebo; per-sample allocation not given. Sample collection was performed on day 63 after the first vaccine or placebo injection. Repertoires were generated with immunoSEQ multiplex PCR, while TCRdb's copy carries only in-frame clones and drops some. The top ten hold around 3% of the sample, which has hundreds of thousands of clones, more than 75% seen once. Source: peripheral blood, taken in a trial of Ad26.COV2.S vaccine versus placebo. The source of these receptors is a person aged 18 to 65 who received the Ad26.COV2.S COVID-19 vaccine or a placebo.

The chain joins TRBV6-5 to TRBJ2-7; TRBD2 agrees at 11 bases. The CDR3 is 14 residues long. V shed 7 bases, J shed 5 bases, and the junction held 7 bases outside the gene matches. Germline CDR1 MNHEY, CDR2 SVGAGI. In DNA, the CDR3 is TGTGCCAGCACTCCGGGACTAGCGGTCCACGAGCAGTACTTC. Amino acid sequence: CASTPGLAVHEQYF.

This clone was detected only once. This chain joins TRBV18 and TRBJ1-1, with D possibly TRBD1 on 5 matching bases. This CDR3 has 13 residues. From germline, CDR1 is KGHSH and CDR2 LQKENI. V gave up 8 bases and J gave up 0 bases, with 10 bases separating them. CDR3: CASTEGLNTEAFF. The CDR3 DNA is TGTGCCAGCACAGAGGGGTTGAACACTGAAGCTTTCTTT. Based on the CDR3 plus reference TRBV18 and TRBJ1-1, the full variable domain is NAGVMQNPRHLVRRRGQEARLRCSPMKGHSHVYWYRQLPEEGLKFMVYLQKENIIDESGMPKERFSAEFPKEGPSILRIQQVVRGDSAAYFCASTEGLNTEAFFGQGTRLTVV.

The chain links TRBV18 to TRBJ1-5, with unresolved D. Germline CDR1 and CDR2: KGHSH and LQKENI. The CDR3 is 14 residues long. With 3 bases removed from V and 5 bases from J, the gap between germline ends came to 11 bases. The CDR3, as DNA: TGTGCCAGCTCACCGACGGCCGTCGATCAGCCCCAGCATTTT. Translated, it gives CASSPTAVDQPQHF.

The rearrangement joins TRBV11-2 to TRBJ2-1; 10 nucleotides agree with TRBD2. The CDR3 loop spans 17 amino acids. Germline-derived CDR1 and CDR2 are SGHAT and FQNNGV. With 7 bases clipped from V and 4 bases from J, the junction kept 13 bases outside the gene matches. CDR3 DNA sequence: TGTGCCAGCACCTACACCCCGGGACTAGCGAGATACAATGAGCAGTTCTTC. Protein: CASTYTPGLARYNEQFF.

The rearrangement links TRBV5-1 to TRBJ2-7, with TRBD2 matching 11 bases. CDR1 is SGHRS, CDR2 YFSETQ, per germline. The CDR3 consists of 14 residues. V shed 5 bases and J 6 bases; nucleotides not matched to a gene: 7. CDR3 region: CASRPPGLAAEQYF. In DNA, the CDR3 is TGCGCCAGCAGGCCCCCGGGACTAGCGGCCGAGCAGTACTTC.

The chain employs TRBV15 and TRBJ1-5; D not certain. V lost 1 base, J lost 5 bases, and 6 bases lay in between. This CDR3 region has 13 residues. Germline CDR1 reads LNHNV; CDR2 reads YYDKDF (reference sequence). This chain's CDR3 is CATSRVMHQPQHF. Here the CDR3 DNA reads TGTGCCACCAGCAGAGTAATGCATCAGCCCCAGCATTTT.

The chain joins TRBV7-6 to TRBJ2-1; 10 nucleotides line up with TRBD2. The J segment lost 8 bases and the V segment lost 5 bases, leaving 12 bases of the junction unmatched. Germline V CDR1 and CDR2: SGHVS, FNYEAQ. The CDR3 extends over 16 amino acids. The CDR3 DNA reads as TGTGCCAGCAGCCGAACAGGACTAGCGGAGACGGATGAGCAGTTCTTC. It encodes CASSRTGLAETDEQFF.

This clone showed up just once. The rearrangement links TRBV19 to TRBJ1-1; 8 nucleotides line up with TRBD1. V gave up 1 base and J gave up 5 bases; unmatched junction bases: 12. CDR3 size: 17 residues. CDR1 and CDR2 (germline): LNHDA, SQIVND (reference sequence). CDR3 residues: CASSIGGRGQRRTEAFF. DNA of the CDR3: TGTGCCAGTAGTATAGGTGGCAGGGGGCAAAGACGGACTGAAGCTTTCTTT.

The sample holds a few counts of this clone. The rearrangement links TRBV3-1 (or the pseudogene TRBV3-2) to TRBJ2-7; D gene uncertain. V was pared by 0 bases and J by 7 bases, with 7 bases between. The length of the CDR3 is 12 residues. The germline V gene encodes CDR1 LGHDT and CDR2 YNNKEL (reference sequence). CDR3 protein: CASSQDPMEQYF. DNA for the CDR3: TGTGCCAGCAGCCAAGACCCAATGGAGCAGTACTTC.

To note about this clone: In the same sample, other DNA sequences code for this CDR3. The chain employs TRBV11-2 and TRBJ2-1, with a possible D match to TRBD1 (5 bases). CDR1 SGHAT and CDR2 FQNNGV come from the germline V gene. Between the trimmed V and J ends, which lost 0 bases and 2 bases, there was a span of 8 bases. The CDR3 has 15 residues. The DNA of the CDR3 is TGTGCCAGCAGCTTAGATAGGGGAACCTACAATGAGCAGTTCTTC. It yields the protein CASSLDRGTYNEQFF.

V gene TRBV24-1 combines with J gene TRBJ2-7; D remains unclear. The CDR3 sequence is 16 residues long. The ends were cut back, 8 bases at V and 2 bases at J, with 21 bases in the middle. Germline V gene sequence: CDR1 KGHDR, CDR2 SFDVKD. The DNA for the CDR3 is TGTGCCACCAAATCTCCTCCCCGACACGACCCCTACGAGCAGTACTTC. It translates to CATKSPPRHDPYEQYF.

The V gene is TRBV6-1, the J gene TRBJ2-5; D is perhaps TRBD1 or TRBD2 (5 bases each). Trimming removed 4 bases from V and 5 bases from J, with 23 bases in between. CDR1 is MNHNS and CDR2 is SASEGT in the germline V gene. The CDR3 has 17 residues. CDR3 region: CASSGEWPTAEPETQYF. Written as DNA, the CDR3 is TGTGCCAGCAGTGGAGAATGGCCGACAGCGGAACCCGAGACCCAGTACTTC.

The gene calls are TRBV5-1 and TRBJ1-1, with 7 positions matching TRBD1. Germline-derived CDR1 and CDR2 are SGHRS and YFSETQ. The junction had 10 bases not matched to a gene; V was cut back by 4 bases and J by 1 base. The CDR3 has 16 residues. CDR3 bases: TGCGCCAGCAGCAGGACGGGACAGCGTGAGAACACTGAAGCTTTCTTT. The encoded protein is CASSRTGQRENTEAFF.

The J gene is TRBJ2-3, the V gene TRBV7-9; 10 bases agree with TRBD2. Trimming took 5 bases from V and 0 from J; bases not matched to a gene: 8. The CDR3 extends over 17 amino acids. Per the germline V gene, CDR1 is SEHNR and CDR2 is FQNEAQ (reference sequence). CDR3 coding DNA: TGTGCCAGCAGCCCGAGACTAGCGGGCTTGAGCACAGATACGCAGTATTTT. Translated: CASSPRLAGLSTDTQYF.

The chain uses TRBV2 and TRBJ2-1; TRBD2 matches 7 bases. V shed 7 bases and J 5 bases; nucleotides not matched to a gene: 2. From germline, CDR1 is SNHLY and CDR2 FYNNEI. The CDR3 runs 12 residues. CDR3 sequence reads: CASMGGNNEQFF. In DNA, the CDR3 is TGTGCCAGCATGGGGGGGAACAATGAGCAGTTCTTC.

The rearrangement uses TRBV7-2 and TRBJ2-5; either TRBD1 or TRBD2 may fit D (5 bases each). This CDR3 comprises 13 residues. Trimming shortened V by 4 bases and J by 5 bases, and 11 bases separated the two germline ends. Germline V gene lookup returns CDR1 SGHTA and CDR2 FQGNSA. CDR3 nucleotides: TGTGCCAGCAGCTCCCCGGGACCGGAGACCCAGTACTTC. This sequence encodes CASSSPGPETQYF.

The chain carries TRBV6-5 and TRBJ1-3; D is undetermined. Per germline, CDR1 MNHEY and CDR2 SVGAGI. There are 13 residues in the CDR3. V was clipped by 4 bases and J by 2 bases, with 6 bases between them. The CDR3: CASSSRAGNTIYF. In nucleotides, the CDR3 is TGTGCCAGCAGTTCCCGGGCTGGAAACACCATATATTTT.

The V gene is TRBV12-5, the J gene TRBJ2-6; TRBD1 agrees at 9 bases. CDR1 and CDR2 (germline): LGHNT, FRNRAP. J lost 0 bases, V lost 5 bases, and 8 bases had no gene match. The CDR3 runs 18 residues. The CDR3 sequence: CASGPRSTGGSGANVLTF. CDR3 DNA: TGTGCTAGTGGTCCCCGCTCGACAGGGGGCTCTGGGGCCAACGTCCTGACTTTC.

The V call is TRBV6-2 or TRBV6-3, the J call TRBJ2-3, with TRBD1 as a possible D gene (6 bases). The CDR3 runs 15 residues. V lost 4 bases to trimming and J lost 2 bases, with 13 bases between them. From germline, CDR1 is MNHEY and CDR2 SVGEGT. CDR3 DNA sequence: TGTGCCAGCAGTTTTGATGGGGGCTTCACAGATACGCAGTATTTT. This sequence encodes CASSFDGGFTDTQYF.

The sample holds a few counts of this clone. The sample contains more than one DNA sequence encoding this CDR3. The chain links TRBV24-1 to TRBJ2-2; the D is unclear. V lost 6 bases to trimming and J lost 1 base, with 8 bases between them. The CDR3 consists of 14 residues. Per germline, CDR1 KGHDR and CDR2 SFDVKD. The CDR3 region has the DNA TGTGCCACCAGTCACGGGCGGAACACCGGGGAGCTGTTTTTT. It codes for CATSHGRNTGELFF.

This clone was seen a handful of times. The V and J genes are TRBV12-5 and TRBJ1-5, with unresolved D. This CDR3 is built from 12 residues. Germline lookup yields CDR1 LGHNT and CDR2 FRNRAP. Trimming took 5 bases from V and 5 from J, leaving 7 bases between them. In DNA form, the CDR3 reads TGTGCTAGTGGTGACGGATATCAGCCCCAGCATTTT. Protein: CASGDGYQPQHF.

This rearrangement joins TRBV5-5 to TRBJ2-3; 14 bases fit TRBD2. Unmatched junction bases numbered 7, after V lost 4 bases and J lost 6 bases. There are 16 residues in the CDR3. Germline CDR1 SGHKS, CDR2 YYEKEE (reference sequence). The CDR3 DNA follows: TGTGCCAGCAGCCTCGGGACTAGCGGGAGTACGGATACGCAGTATTTT. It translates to CASSLGTSGSTDTQYF. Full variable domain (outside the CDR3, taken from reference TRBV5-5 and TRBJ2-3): DAGVTQSPTHLIKTRGQQVTLRCSPISGHKSVSWYQQVLGQGPQFIFQYYEKEERGRGNFPDRFSARQFPNYSSELNVNALLLGDSALYLCASSLGTSGSTDTQYFGPGTRLTVL.

The CDR3 sequence is CASSQDRQRSSYNEQFF. The CDR3 nucleotides are TGCGCCAGCAGCCAAGATCGGCAGCGCAGCTCCTACAATGAGCAGTTCTTC. The gene calls are TRBV4-1 and TRBJ2-1; the D is unclear. Germline V gene lookup returns CDR1 MGHRA and CDR2 YSYEKL. The CDR3 extends over 17 amino acids. The germline V and J ends were trimmed by 0 bases and 0 bases, with 12 bases remaining between them.

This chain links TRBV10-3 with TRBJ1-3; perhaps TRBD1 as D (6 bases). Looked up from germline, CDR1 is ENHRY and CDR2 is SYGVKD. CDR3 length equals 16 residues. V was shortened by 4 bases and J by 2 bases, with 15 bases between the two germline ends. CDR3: CAISVSGQLTGNTIYF. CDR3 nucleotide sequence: TGTGCCATCAGTGTGTCAGGACAGTTAACTGGAAACACCATATATTTT.

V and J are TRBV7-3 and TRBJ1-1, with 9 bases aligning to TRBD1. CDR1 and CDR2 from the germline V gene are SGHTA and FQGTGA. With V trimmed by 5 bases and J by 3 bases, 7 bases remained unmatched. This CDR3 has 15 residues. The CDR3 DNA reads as TGTGCCAGCAGCCCGGGACAGGGAGCAGACACTGAAGCTTTCTTT. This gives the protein CASSPGQGADTEAFF.

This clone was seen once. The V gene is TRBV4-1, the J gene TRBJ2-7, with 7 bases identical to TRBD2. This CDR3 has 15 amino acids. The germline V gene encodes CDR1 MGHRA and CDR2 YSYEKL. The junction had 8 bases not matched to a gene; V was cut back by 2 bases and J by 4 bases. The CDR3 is CASSQWSGATYEQYF. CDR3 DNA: TGCGCCAGCAGCCAATGGAGCGGGGCAACTTACGAGCAGTACTTC.

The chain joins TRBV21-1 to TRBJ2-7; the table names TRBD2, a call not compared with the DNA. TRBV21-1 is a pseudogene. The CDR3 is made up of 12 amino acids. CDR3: CAFGGGGDEQYF. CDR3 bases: TGTGCCTTTGGGGGTGGAGGGGACGAGCAGTACTTC.

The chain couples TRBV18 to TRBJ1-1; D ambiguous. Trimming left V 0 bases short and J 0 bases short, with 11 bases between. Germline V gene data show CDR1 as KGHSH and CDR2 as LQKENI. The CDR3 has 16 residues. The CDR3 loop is CASSPPFRTLNTEAFF. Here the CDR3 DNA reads TGTGCCAGCTCACCACCGTTTAGGACTCTGAACACTGAAGCTTTCTTT.

CDR3 DNA: TGTGCCAGCAGCTTGGTCCAGGGCCACTATGGCTACACCTTC. Amino acids: CASSLVQGHYGYTF. V gene TRBV7-9 combines with J gene TRBJ1-2; perhaps TRBD1 as D (5 bases). Germline V gene data show CDR1 as SEHNR and CDR2 as FQNEAQ (reference sequence). This CDR3 is 14 amino acids long. V was pared by 3 bases and J by 3 bases, with 11 bases between. Full variable domain (remainder filled in from reference TRBV7-9 and TRBJ1-2): DTGVSQNPRHKITKRGQNVTFRCDPISEHNRLYWYRQTLGQGPEFLTYFQNEAQLEKSRLLSDRFSAERPKGSFSTLEIQRTEQGDSAMYLCASSLVQGHYGYTFGSGTRLTVV.